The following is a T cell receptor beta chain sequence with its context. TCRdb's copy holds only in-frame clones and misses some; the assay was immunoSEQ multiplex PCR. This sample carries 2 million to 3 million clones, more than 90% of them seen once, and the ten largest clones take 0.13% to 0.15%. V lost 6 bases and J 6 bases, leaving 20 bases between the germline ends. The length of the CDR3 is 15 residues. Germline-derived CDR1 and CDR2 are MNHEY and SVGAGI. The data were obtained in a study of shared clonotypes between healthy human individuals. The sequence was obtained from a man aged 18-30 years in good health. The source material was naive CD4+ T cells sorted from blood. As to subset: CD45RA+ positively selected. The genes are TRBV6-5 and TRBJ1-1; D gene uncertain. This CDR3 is CASSQGLKPGAEAFF. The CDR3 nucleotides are TGTGCCAGCAGCCAAGGCCTGAAACCGGGCGCTGAAGCTTTCTTT.